Below, 9 T cell receptor beta chains from the same sample are listed, as sequenced in a study of early T cells in non-severe SARS-CoV-2 infection. TCRdb reanalysed the 5' RACE reads using MiXCR and keeps one entry per CDR3 protein. The sample has around 25,000 distinct CDR3 sequences, around 5.4% seen once; the top ten hold 2.4%. Input material: whole blood. Receptors originate from an adult who was a healthcare worker with PCR-confirmed SARS-CoV-2 infection or an uninfected control (not recorded which).

This clonotype was recorded many times. V and J are TRBV7-9 and TRBJ1-6; no reliable D call. The CDR3 has 14 amino acids. Trimming cost V 0 bases and J 5 bases, with 5 bases left between them. Germline CDR1 reads SEHNR; CDR2 reads FQNEAQ (reference sequence). DNA for the CDR3: TGTGCCAGCAGCTTAGCTGGGGATAATTCACCCCTCCACTTT. This gives the protein CASSLAGDNSPLHF.

This clonotype was counted ten times or more. The CDR3 DNA reads TGTGCCAGCTCACCCGACAGGCTCGGTCAGCCCCAGCATTTT. Translating it yields CASSPDRLGQPQHF. V is TRBV18 and J is TRBJ1-5, with D perhaps TRBD1 (6 bases). CDR3 length: 14 amino acids. V lost 3 bases and J 6 bases, leaving 12 bases between the germline ends. The V gene's germline CDR1 is KGHSH and CDR2 LQKENI.

The sample holds many counts of this clonotype. The rearrangement joins TRBV18 to TRBJ2-1; TRBD2 might be the D (5 bases). Trimming cost V 3 bases and J 1 base, with 7 bases left between them. The germline CDR1 and CDR2 sequences are KGHSH and LQKENI. The CDR3 is 14 amino acids. The CDR3 loop is CASSPGRSYNEQFF. CDR3 DNA: TGTGCCAGCTCACCGGGGAGATCCTACAATGAGCAGTTCTTC.

This clonotype turned up a few times. The CDR3 nucleotides are TGCAGCGTTGCACCCACTACAGGGGGAAGCTATGGCTACACCTTC. Protein product: CSVAPTTGGSYGYTF. V usage is TRBV29-1 and J usage is TRBJ1-2; 8 bases are shared with TRBD1. Germline CDR1 and CDR2: SQVTM and ANQGSEA. The J segment lost 4 bases and the V segment lost 4 bases, leaving 11 bases of the junction unmatched. This CDR3 has 15 residues.

This clonotype is medium-sized within its sample. The genes are TRBV27 and TRBJ2-4; no firm D call. The CDR3 contains 15 residues. Trimming pared 4 bases from V and 0 bases from J, leaving 10 bases between. CDR1 and CDR2 from the germline V gene are MNHEY and SMNVEV (reference sequence). CDR3 amino acids: CASSSGQLAKNIQYF. CDR3 sequence (DNA): TGTGCCAGCAGTTCCGGGCAGCTAGCCAAAAACATTCAGTACTTC.

J is TRBJ1-2 and V is TRBV29-1; weak D call: TRBD1 (5 bases). Germline V lookup: CDR1 SQVTM, CDR2 ANQGSEA. With 7 bases removed from V and 4 bases from J, the gap between germline ends came to 16 bases. This CDR3 contains 13 residues. DNA of the CDR3: TGCAGCGCCGTTGCAGGGACTAGCTATGGCTACACCTTC. This codes for CSAVAGTSYGYTF.

The sample holds many counts of this clonotype. This chain connects TRBV7-2 to TRBJ2-1; D is possibly TRBD2 (6 bases). The CDR3 loop spans 14 amino acids. Germline values: CDR1 SGHTA, CDR2 FQGNSA. The germline V and J ends were trimmed by 9 bases and 5 bases, with 17 bases remaining between them. CDR3 residues: CASTWGVRDNEQFF. The DNA for the CDR3 is TGTGCCAGTACCTGGGGGGTCCGTGACAATGAGCAGTTCTTC.

The table lists this clonotype with many counts. The rearrangement joins TRBV20-1 to TRBJ2-2, with D possibly TRBD2 on 5 matching bases. Trimming took off 0 bases at V and 4 bases at J, with 15 bases between the two ends. The germline V gene has CDR1 DFQATT and CDR2 SNEGSKA (reference sequence). The CDR3 covers 16 residues. The CDR3 region is CSARESLALITGELFF. CDR3 coding DNA: TGCAGTGCTAGAGAGAGTCTAGCCCTCATCACCGGGGAGCTGTTTTTT.

This clonotype was seen at least ten times. The chain links TRBV9 to TRBJ2-1; the D gene is possibly TRBD2 (6 bases). The CDR3 loop spans 13 amino acids. Germline CDR1 SGDLS, CDR2 YYNGEE. V shed 4 bases and J shed 8 bases, with 13 bases lying between them. The CDR3 loop reads CASSHSGGDEQFF. The CDR3 DNA is TGTGCCAGCAGCCACAGTGGCGGGGATGAGCAGTTCTTC.